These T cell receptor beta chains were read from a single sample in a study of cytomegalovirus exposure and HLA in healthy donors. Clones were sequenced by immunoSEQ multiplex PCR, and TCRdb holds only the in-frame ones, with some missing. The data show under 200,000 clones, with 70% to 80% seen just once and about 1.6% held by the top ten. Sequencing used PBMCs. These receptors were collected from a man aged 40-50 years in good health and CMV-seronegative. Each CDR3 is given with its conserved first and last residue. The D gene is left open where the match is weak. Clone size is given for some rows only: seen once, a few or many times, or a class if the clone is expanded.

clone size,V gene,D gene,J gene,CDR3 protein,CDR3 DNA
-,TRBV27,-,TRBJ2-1,CASSLPPWGAVISYNEQFF,TGTGCCAGCAGTTTACCCCCGTGGGGAGCGGTAATTTCCTACAATGAGCAGTTCTTC
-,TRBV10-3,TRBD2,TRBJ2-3,CAIRVAGGLTPDTQYF,TGTGCCATCAGGGTAGCGGGAGGCCTTACCCCGGATACGCAGTATTTT
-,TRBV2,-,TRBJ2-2,CASSEARAGELFF,TGTGCCAGCAGTGAAGCGAGGGCCGGGGAGCTGTTTTTT
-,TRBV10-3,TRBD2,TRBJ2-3,CAISGASGGDTQYF,TGTGCCATCAGTGGGGCTAGCGGGGGAGATACGCAGTATTTT
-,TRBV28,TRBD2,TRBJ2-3,CASSAGLAASTDTQYF,TGTGCCAGCAGTGCGGGACTAGCGGCTAGCACAGATACGCAGTATTTT
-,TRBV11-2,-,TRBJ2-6,CASSPRRAISGANVLTF,TGTGCCAGCAGCCCCAGGCGGGCTATCTCTGGGGCCAACGTCCTGACTTTC
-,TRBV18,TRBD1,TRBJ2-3,CASSPDRGIGDTQYF,TGTGCCAGCTCACCGGACAGGGGAATTGGAGATACGCAGTATTTT
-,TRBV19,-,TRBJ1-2,CASTLDSVGYTF,TGTGCCAGTACCCTGGACAGTGTGGGCTACACCTTC
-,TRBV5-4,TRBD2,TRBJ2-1,CASSARTGTRNEQFF,TGTGCCAGCAGCGCCCGAACCGGGACTAGAAATGAGCAGTTCTTC
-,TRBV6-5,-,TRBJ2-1,CASNQDSGPYNEQFF,TGTGCCAGCAACCAGGACTCCGGCCCCTACAATGAGCAGTTCTTC
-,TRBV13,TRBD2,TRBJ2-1,CASSPAGDEQFF,TGTGCCAGCAGCCCAGCGGGAGATGAGCAGTTCTTC
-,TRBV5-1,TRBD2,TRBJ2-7,CASSLGGLAGNYEQYF,TGCGCCAGCAGCTTGGGGGGACTAGCGGGGAACTACGAGCAGTACTTC
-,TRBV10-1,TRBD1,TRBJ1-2,CASSATTGGYGYTF,TGCGCCAGCAGTGCTACGACAGGGGGATATGGCTACACCTTC
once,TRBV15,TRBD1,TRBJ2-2,CATSRDLAGGITGELFF,TGTGCCACCAGCAGAGATCTAGCAGGGGGCATAACCGGGGAGCTGTTTTTT
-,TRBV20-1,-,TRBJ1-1,CSVGEAFF,TGCAGTGTCGGGGAAGCTTTCTTT
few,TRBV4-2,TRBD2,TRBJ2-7,CASSYSSSGSGREQYF,TGTGCCAGCAGCTATTCCTCTAGCGGGAGTGGGAGGGAGCAGTACTTC
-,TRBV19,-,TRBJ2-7,CASSIDLWSLSYEQYF,TGTGCCAGTAGTATAGATCTGTGGAGCCTCTCCTACGAGCAGTACTTC
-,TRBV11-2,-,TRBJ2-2,CASSLITGEAGELFF,TGTGCCAGCAGCCTAATCACAGGCGAGGCCGGGGAGCTGTTTTTT
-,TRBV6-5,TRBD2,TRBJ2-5,CASSYSAGAETQYF,TGTGCCAGCAGTTACTCGGCGGGAGCTGAGACCCAGTACTTC
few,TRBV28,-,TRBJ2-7,CASSLLRGGDYEQYF,TGTGCCAGCAGTTTATTAAGGGGGGGAGACTACGAGCAGTACTTC
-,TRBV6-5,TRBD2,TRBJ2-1,CASSSPGLAANEQFF,TGTGCCAGCAGTTCCCCGGGACTAGCGGCCAATGAGCAGTTCTTC
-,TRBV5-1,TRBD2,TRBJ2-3,CASSLELAGRTDTQYF,TGCGCCAGCAGCTTGGAACTAGCGGGACGCACAGATACGCAGTATTTT
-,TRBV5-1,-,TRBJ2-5,CASSLGDTEETQYF,TGCGCCAGCAGCTTGGGGGACACAGAAGAGACCCAGTACTTC
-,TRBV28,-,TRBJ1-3,CASSLAGGISGNTIYF,TGTGCCAGCAGTTTAGCGGGGGGTATCTCTGGAAACACCATATATTTT
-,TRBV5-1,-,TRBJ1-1,CASSPELTGNTEAFF,TGCGCCAGCAGCCCCGAGTTGACAGGGAACACTGAAGCTTTCTTT
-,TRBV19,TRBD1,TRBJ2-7,CASSIGQGQGWYEQYF,TGTGCCAGTAGTATAGGGCAAGGACAGGGGTGGTACGAGCAGTACTTC
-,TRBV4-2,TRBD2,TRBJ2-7,CASSQGLLAGGPPEQYF,TGTGCCAGCAGCCAAGGATTACTAGCGGGAGGGCCCCCCGAGCAGTACTTC
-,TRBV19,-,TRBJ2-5,CASSLRVLTSPGTQYF,TGTGCCAGTAGTCTCCGGGTCTTAACTAGCCCAGGGACCCAGTACTTC
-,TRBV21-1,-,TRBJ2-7,CASSIPDRGPYEQYF,TGTGCCAGCAGCATCCCGGACAGGGGGCCCTACGAGCAGTACTTC
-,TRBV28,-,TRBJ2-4,CASTGGENIQYF,TGTGCCAGCACTGGCGGGGAAAACATTCAGTACTTC
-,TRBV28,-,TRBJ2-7,CASSLHREGEQYF,TGTGCCAGCAGTTTGCACAGGGAAGGCGAGCAGTACTTC
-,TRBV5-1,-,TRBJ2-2,CASSSADTGELFF,TGCGCCAGCAGCTCAGCGGACACCGGGGAGCTGTTTTTT
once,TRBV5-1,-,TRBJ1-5,CASSLDPTYSNQPQHF,TGCGCCAGCAGCTTGGACCCCACATATAGCAATCAGCCCCAGCATTTT
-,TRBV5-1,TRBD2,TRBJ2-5,CASSRTSVQETQYF,TGCGCCAGCAGCAGAACTAGCGTACAAGAGACCCAGTACTTC
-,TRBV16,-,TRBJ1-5,CASSLLPSKNQPQHF,TGTGCCAGCAGCCTATTGCCTTCTAAAAATCAGCCCCAGCATTTT
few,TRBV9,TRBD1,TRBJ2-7,CASSGGQGAPHSYEQYF,TGTGCCAGCAGCGGAGGACAGGGAGCCCCACACTCCTACGAGCAGTACTTC
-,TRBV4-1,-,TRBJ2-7,CASSPTPRSSYEQYF,TGCGCCAGCAGTCCGACTCCTAGGAGCTCCTACGAGCAGTACTTC
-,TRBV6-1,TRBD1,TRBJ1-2,CASSVDRDRVPNYGYTF,TGTGCCAGCAGTGTCGACCGGGACAGGGTCCCTAACTATGGCTACACCTTC
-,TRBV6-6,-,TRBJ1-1,CASSPQGKAFF,TGTGCCAGCAGCCCGCAGGGGAAAGCTTTCTTT
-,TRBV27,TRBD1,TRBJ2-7,CASSPWTGVAYEQYF,TGTGCCAGCAGTCCGTGGACAGGGGTGGCCTACGAGCAGTACTTC
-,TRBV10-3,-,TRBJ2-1,CAIGRGTEDNEQFF,TGTGCCATCGGGCGCGGGACAGAAGACAATGAGCAGTTCTTC
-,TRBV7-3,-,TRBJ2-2,CASSLEPGELFF,TGTGCCAGCAGCCTCGAGCCCGGGGAGCTGTTTTTT
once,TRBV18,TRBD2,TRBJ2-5,CASSLWTSGRDGHPETQYF,TGTGCCAGCTCACTCTGGACTAGCGGGAGGGACGGGCACCCAGAGACCCAGTACTTC
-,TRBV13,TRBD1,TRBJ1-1,CASSLGGQSMNTEAFF,TGTGCCAGCAGCTTAGGGGGACAGAGCATGAACACTGAAGCTTTCTTT
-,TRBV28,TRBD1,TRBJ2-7,CASSSAGGTYEQYF,TGTGCCAGCAGTTCGGCAGGGGGTACCTACGAGCAGTACTTC
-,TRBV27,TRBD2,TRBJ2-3,CASSLLAGGSSDTQYF,TGTGCCAGCAGTCTACTAGCGGGAGGTTCATCTGATACGCAGTATTTT
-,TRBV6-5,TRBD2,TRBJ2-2,CAAGGWTGELFF,TGTGCCGCGGGGGGGTGGACCGGGGAGCTGTTTTTT
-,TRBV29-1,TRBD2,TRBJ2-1,CSVGGLAANEQFF,TGCAGCGTTGGAGGACTAGCGGCCAATGAGCAGTTCTTC
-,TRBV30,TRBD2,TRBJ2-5,CAWSTSGTSGISETQYF,TGTGCCTGGAGTACTTCCGGGACTAGCGGGATTTCGGAGACCCAGTACTTC
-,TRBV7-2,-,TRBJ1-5,CASSFGTADYSNQPQHF,TGTGCCAGCAGCTTCGGTACGGCGGATTATAGCAATCAGCCCCAGCATTTT
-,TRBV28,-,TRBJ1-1,CASSSPGRGNTEAFF,TGTGCCAGCAGTTCCCCGGGGCGGGGGAACACTGAAGCTTTCTTT
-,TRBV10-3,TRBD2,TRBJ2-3,CAIATSGSRDTQYF,TGTGCCATAGCTACTAGCGGGAGCAGAGATACGCAGTATTTT
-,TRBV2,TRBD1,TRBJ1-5,CASSGDREWGQPQHF,TGTGCCAGCAGTGGCGACAGGGAATGGGGTCAGCCCCAGCATTTT
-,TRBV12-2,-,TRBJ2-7,CASRHYEQYF,TGTGCAAGTCGCCACTACGAGCAGTACTTC
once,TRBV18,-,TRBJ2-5,CASSQRQGGIETQYF,TGTGCCAGCTCACAACGACAGGGAGGAATAGAGACCCAGTACTTC
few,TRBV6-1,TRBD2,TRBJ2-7,CASGGDSGSYEQYF,TGTGCCAGCGGGGGAGATAGCGGGAGTTACGAGCAGTACTTC
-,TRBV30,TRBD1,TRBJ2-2,CAWNRGQGGGELFF,TGTGCCTGGAATAGGGGACAGGGGGGCGGGGAGCTGTTTTTT
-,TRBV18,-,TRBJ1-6,CASSRPAGKESPLHF,TGTGCCAGCTCACGACCGGCGGGGAAGGAATCACCCCTCCACTTT
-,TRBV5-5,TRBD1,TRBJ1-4,CASSSGQGGEKLFF,TGTGCCAGCAGCTCGGGACAGGGCGGGGAAAAACTGTTTTTT
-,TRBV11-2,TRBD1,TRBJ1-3,CASTVGWPKQGPRRNTIYF,TGTGCCAGCACCGTCGGATGGCCAAAACAGGGGCCCCGGAGAAACACCATATATTTT